The 9 T cell receptor beta chains below come from one sample, sequenced in a study of blood T cell repertoires in COVID-19. Produced via immunoSEQ multiplex PCR; TCRdb's table is partial and in-frame only. The sample lists about 170,000 clones; 84% were seen once. What was sequenced was peripheral blood. The source is a woman in her seventies with COVID-19, enrolled during active disease.

The sample holds one count of this clone. The chain combines TRBV6-5 with TRBJ1-1; D is unclear. Looked up from germline, CDR1 is MNHEY and CDR2 is SVGAGI. Deletions cut 6 bases from V and 6 bases from J, with 8 bases between. The CDR3 covers 11 residues. The CDR3 DNA sequence: TGTGCCAGCAGCCGGGATGCTGAAGCTTTCTTT. Translating it yields CASSRDAEAFF.

CDR3 sequence reads: CASSLVLEGAGYTF. CDR3 DNA: TGCGCCAGCAGCTTAGTACTAGAGGGGGCCGGCTACACCTTC. The V and J genes are TRBV5-1 and TRBJ1-2, with 7 bases aligning to TRBD1. The CDR3 sequence is 14 residues long. V lost 2 bases, J lost 8 bases, and 9 bases stayed unmatched. Germline V gene data show CDR1 as SGHRS and CDR2 as YFSETQ. The full variable domain, with the rest looked up from reference TRBV5-1 and TRBJ1-2, is KAGVTQTPRYLIKTRGQQVTLSCSPISGHRSVSWYQQTPGQGLQFLFEYFSETQRNKGNFPGRFSGRQFSNSRSEMNVSTLELGDSALYLCASSLVLEGAGYTFGSGTRLTVV.

Remarks on this clone: Germline and junction disagree at one end, which may indicate a read error. This rearrangement joins TRBV7-7 to TRBJ1-1; unclear D gene. Germline V CDR1 and CDR2: SSHAT, FNYEAQ (reference sequence). This CDR3 is 13 amino acids long. As DNA, the CDR3 is TGTGCTAGCAGCTTAGAGCCGAACACTGAAGCTTTCTTT. Translation: CASSLEPNTEAFF. The full variable domain, rest sourced from reference TRBV7-7 and TRBJ1-1, is GAGVSQSPRYKVTKRGQDVTLRCDPISSHATLYWYQQALGQGPEFLTYFNYEAQPDKSGLPSDRFSAERPEGSISTLTIQRTEQRDSAMYRCASSLEPNTEAFFGQGTRLTVV.

The chain joins TRBV5-1 to TRBJ2-5; tentative D call: TRBD1 (6 bases). The length of the CDR3 is 16 residues. V dropped 0 bases and J dropped 5 bases, with 17 bases sitting between them. Looked up from germline, CDR1 is SGHRS and CDR2 is YFSETQ. The CDR3 loop reads CASSLALGGNLETQYF. DNA of the CDR3: TGCGCCAGCAGCTTGGCCTTAGGGGGAAATTTGGAGACCCAGTACTTC.

This sequence joins TRBV5-1 and TRBJ2-1, with 11 bases identical to TRBD2. Germline V CDR1 and CDR2: SGHRS, YFSETQ. After removal of 4 bases from V and 6 bases from J, the junction contained 6 bases not matched to a gene. This CDR3 region has 15 residues. DNA of the CDR3: TGCGCCAGCAGCCTGACTAGCGGGGATTTCAATGAGCAGTTCTTC. This codes for CASSLTSGDFNEQFF.

This rearrangement joins TRBV19 to TRBJ2-5; TRBD2 is a possible D gene (5 bases). The V gene's germline CDR1 is LNHDA and CDR2 SQIVND (reference sequence). The CDR3 runs 15 residues. The V end lost 6 bases, the J end lost 4 bases, and 18 bases lay between the germline ends. CDR3 nucleotide sequence: TGTGCCAGTAGCTCCCCAGACTACTATGGAGAGACCCAGTACTTC. It translates to CASSSPDYYGETQYF.

The chain combines TRBV19 with TRBJ2-2; 9 nucleotides align to TRBD2. The CDR3 covers 18 residues. Trimming at V came to 6 bases and at J to 4 bases, leaving 15 bases not matched to a gene. The germline CDR1 and CDR2 sequences are LNHDA and SQIVND (reference sequence). The CDR3, as DNA: TGTGCCAGTAGCCCAGACCGATGGCGGGAGGGCCCCACCGGGGAGCTGTTTTTT. Translation gives CASSPDRWREGPTGELFF.

V usage is TRBV5-1 and J usage is TRBJ2-4; 7 bases map to TRBD1. Germline V gene sequence: CDR1 SGHRS, CDR2 YFSETQ. V shed 4 bases, J shed 0 bases, and the junction held 10 bases outside the gene matches. CDR3 length equals 17 residues. CDR3 sequence: CASSPYTGVGAKNIQYF. CDR3 coding DNA: TGCGCCAGCAGCCCGTACACAGGGGTCGGAGCCAAAAACATTCAGTACTTC. The full variable domain, its missing parts supplied by reference TRBV5-1 and TRBJ2-4, is KAGVTQTPRYLIKTRGQQVTLSCSPISGHRSVSWYQQTPGQGLQFLFEYFSETQRNKGNFPGRFSGRQFSNSRSEMNVSTLELGDSALYLCASSPYTGVGAKNIQYFGAGTRLSVL.

This clone was detected only a few times. The chain joins TRBV19 to TRBJ2-3, with TRBD1 matching over 7 bases. V trimming: 4 bases; J trimming: 1 base; junction bases outside the gene matches: 5. There are 15 residues in the CDR3. The V gene's germline CDR1 is LNHDA and CDR2 SQIVND (reference sequence). The CDR3 here is CASSSNRGGTDTQYF. DNA for the CDR3: TGTGCCAGTAGTAGCAACAGGGGAGGCACAGATACGCAGTATTTT.